The source of this T cell receptor beta chain is a study of cytomegalovirus exposure and HLA in healthy donors. Points from the study as a whole: In vitro experiments confirmed that three CMV-associated chains were specific for CMV antigens. Reports credit the classifier with highly specific, highly sensitive diagnosis of cytomegalovirus status. Altogether, 164 TCR beta chains were recorded as cytomegalovirus-associated.

Points on this clone: Its antigen is as yet unknown.

Germline lookup yields CDR1 ENHRY and CDR2 SYGVKD. V gave up 8 bases and J gave up 4 bases; unmatched junction bases: 8. The CDR3 length is 14 residues. Using immunoSEQ multiplex PCR, the repertoire was profiled, and TCRdb retains in-frame clones only, with some absent. Of tens of thousands of clones listed, roughly 95% are singletons. This rearrangement joins TRBV10-3 to TRBJ2-7; 10 nucleotides align to TRBD2. The specimen was PBMCs. The sequence was obtained from a woman aged 18-29 years in good health and CMV-seronegative. CDR3 DNA sequence: TGTGCCATCCGAACTAGCGGGACCGTGTACGAGCAGTACTTC. Its protein is CAIRTSGTVYEQYF.